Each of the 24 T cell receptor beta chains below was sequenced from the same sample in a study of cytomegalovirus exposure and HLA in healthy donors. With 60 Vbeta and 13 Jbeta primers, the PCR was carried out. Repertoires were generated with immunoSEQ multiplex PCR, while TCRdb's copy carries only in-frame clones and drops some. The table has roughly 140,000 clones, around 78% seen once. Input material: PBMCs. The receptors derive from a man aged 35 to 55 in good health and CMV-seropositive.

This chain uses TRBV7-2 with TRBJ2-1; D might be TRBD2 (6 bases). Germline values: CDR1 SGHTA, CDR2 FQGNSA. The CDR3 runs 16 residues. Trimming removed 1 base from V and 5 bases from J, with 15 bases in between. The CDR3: CASSLGVRGRNNEQFF. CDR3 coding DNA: TGTGCCAGCAGCTTAGGTGTGAGAGGGAGGAACAATGAGCAGTTCTTC.

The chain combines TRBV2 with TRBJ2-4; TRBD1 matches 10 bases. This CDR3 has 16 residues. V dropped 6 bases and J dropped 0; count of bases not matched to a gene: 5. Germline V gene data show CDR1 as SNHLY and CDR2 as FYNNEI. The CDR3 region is CASSGQGGLAKNIQYF. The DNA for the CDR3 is TGTGCCAGCAGCGGACAGGGGGGACTAGCCAAAAACATTCAGTACTTC. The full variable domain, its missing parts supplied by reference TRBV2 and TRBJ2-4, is EPEVTQTPSHQVTQMGQEVILRCVPISNHLYFYWYRQILGQKVEFLVSFYNNEISEKSEIFDDQFSVERPDGSNFTLKIRSTKLEDSAMYFCASSGQGGLAKNIQYFGAGTRLSVL.

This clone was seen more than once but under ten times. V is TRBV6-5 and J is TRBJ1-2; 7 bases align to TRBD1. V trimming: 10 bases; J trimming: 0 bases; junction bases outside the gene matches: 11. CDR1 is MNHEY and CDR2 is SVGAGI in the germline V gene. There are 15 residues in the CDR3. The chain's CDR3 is CATRSPTGTNYGYTF. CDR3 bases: TGTGCCACCCGGTCCCCGACAGGGACTAACTATGGCTACACCTTC.

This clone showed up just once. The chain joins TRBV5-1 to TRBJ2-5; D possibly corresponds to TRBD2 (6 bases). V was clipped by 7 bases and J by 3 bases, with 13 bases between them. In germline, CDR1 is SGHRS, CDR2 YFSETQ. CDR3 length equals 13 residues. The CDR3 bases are TGCGCCAGCTTTCCGACTAGAGAAGAGACCCAGTACTTC. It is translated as CASFPTREETQYF.

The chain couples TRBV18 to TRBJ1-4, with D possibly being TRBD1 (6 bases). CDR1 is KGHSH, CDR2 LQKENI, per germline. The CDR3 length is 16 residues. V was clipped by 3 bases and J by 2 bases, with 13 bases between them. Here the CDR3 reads CASSPTRGKTNEKLFF. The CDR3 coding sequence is TGTGCCAGCTCACCTACGAGGGGGAAGACTAATGAAAAACTGTTTTTT.

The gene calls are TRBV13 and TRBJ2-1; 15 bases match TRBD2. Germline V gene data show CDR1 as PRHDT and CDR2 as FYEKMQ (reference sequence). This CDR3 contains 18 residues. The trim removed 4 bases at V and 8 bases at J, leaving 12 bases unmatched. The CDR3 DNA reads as TGTGCCAGCAGCTCTCGGACTAGCGGGAGGGTCGGCGCGGATGAGCAGTTCTTC. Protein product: CASSSRTSGRVGADEQFF.

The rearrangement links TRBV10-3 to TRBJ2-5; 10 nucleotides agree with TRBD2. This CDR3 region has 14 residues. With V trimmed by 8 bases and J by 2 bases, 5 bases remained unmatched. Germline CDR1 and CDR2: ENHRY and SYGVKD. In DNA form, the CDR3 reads TGTGCCATCGGGCCTAGCGGGAGACAAGAGACCCAGTACTTC. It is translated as CAIGPSGRQETQYF.

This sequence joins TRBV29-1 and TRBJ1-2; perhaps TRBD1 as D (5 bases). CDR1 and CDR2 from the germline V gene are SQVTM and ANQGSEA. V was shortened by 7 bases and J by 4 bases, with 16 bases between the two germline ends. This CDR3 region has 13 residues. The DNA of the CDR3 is TGCAGCGCTCGCCCGCAGGGTAGCTATGGCTACACCTTC. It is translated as CSARPQGSYGYTF.

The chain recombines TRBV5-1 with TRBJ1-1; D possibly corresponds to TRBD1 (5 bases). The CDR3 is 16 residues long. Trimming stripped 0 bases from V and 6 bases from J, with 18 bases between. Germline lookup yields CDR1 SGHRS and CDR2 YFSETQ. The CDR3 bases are TGCGCCAGCAGCTTGGGACGGGGCCGGGAGATCTCTGAAGCTTTCTTT. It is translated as CASSLGRGREISEAFF.

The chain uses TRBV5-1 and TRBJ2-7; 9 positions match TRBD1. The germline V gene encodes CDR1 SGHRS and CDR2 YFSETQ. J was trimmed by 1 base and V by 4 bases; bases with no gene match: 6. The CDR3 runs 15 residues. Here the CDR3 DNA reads TGCGCCAGCAGCCCGGGGACAGGGATATCCTACGAGCAGTACTTC. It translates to CASSPGTGISYEQYF.

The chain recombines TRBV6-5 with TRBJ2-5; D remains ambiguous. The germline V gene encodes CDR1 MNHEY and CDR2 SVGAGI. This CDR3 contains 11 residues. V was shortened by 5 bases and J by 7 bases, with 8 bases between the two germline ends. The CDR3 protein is CASSVLGTQYF. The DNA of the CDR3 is TGTGCCAGCAGTGTCCTCGGGACCCAGTACTTC.

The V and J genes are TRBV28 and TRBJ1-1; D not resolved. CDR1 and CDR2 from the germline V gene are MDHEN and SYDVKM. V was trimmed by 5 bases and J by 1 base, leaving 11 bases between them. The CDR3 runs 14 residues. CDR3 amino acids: CASSPAGRNTEAFF. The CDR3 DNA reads TGTGCCAGCAGTCCCGCAGGCAGGAACACTGAAGCTTTCTTT.

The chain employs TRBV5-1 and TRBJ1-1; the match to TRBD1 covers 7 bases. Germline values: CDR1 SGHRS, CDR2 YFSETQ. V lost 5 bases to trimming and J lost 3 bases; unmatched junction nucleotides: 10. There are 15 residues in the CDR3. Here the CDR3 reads CASSSGGTGYTEAFF. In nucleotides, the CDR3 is TGCGCCAGCAGTTCAGGGGGTACGGGGTACACTGAAGCTTTCTTT. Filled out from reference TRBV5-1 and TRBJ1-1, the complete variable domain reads KAGVTQTPRYLIKTRGQQVTLSCSPISGHRSVSWYQQTPGQGLQFLFEYFSETQRNKGNFPGRFSGRQFSNSRSEMNVSTLELGDSALYLCASSSGGTGYTEAFFGQGTRLTVV.

The CDR3 region is CSATPGSGETQYF. The CDR3 coding sequence is TGCAGCGCCACACCCGGGAGTGGTGAGACCCAGTACTTC. V usage is TRBV29-1 and J usage is TRBJ2-5; possibly TRBD2 for D (6 bases). V lost 7 bases, J lost 5 bases, and 17 bases lay in between. The V gene's germline CDR1 is SQVTM and CDR2 ANQGSEA. The CDR3 spans 13 residues.

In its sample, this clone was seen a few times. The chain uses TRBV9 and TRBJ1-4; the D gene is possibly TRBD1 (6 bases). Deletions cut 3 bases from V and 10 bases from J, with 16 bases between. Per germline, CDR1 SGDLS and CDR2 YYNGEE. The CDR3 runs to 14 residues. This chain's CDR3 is CASSATGSFGKLFF. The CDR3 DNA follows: TGTGCCAGCAGCGCAACAGGGAGTTTTGGAAAACTGTTTTTT.

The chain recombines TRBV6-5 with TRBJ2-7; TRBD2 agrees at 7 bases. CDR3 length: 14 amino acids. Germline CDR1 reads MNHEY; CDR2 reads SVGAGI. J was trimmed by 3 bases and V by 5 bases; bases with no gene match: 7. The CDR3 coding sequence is TGTGCCAGCAGTAAAGCGGGGACTTTCTACGAGCAGTACTTC. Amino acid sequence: CASSKAGTFYEQYF.

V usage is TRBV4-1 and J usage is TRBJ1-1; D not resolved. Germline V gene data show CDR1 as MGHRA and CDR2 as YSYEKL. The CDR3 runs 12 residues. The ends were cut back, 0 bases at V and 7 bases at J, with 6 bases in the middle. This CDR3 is CASSQDRVEAFF. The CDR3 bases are TGCGCCAGCAGCCAAGATCGCGTTGAAGCTTTCTTT.

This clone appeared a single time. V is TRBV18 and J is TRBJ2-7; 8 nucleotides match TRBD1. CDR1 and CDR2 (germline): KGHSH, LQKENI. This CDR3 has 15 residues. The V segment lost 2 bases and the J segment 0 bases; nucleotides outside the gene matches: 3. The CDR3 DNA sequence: TGTGCCAGCTCACCAGACAGGGGATTCTCCTACGAGCAGTACTTC. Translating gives CASSPDRGFSYEQYF.

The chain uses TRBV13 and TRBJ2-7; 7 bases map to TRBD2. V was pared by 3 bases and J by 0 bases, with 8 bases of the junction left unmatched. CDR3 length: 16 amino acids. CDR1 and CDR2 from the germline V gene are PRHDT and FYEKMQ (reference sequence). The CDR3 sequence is CASSLGNGGSSYEQYF. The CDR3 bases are TGTGCCAGCAGCTTGGGGAACGGGGGGAGCTCCTACGAGCAGTACTTC.

Written as DNA, the CDR3 is TGTGCCAGCAGCGAACAGGGCAGTAAGGCTGAAGCTTTCTTT. As protein: CASSEQGSKAEAFF. The V and J genes are TRBV11-3 and TRBJ1-1; possible D gene TRBD1, 6 bases. CDR1 and CDR2 (germline): SGHNT, YENEEA. The CDR3 loop spans 14 amino acids. V dropped 5 bases and J dropped 6 bases, with 16 bases sitting between them.

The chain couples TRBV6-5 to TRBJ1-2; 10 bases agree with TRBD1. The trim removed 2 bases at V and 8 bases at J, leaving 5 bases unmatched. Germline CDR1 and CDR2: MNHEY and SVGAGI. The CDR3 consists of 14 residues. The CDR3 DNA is TGTGCCAGCAGTTACCGGGACAGGGGATGGGGCTACACCTTC. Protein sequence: CASSYRDRGWGYTF.

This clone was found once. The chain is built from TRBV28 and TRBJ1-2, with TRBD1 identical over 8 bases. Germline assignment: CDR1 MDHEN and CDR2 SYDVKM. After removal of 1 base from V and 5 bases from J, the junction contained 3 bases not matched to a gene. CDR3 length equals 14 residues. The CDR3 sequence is CASSLSGGWYGYTF. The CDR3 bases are TGTGCCAGCAGTTTATCAGGGGGCTGGTATGGCTACACCTTC.

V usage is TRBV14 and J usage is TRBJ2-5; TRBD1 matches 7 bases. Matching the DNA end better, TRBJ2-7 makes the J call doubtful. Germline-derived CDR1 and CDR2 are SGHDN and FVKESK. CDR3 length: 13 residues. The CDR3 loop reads CASSRDSLDEQYF. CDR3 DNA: TGTGCCAGCAGCCGGGACAGTCTTGACGAGCAGTACTTC.

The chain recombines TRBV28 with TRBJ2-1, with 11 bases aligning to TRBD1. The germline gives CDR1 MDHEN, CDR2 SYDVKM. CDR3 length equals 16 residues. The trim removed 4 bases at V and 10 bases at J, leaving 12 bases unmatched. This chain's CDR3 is CASSSPGTGGTREQFF. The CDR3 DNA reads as TGTGCCAGCAGTTCCCCCGGGACAGGGGGAACGAGGGAGCAGTTCTTC. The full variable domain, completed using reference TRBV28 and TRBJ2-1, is DVKVTQSSRYLVKRTGEKVFLECVQDMDHENMFWYRQDPGLGLRLIYFSYDVKMKEKGDIPEGYSVSREKKERFSLILESASTNQTSMYLCASSSPGTGGTREQFFGPGTRLTVL.